The sequence of this TCR beta chain was determined in a study of cytomegalovirus exposure and HLA in healthy donors. This clone was counted between two and nine times. Use of 60 Vbeta and 13 Jbeta primers characterized the PCR. Clones were sequenced by immunoSEQ multiplex PCR, and TCRdb holds only the in-frame ones, with some missing. The sample lists 95,000 to 150,000 clones, about 76% occurring once. V was cut by 6 bases and J by 4 bases, with 19 bases left in between. The CDR3 loop spans 16 amino acids. CDR1 and CDR2 (germline): MNHEY, SMNVEV (reference sequence). The J gene is TRBJ2-1, the V gene TRBV27; D is perhaps TRBD2 (5 bases). This sequence originates from a woman aged 55-70 years in good health and CMV-seropositive. Material: PBMCs. CDR3 region: CASSSEEALGYNEQFF. The CDR3 DNA follows: TGTGCCAGCAGCTCCGAGGAGGCCCTGGGGTACAATGAGCAGTTCTTC.